Included here is one T cell receptor (beta chain) sequence, with context. What it recognizes is unknown. The data belong to a study of CD8 T cells in ankylosing spondylitis. Quantitative barcoded 5'-RACE was used to prepare TCR beta libraries. TCRdb reprocessed the 5' RACE reads via MiXCR and lists one record per CDR3 protein. This table holds roughly 240,000 distinct CDR3 sequences, 32% found once. CDR3 length equals 15 residues. The J segment lost 2 bases and the V segment lost 8 bases, leaving 8 bases of the junction unmatched. Overall study findings and caveats: For ankylosing spondylitis blood, a TCR beta motif of under 10 highly homologous variants appeared characteristic. Researchers reportedly found disease-linked clones significantly enriched in matched ankylosing spondylitis synovial fluid.

The receptor was derived from a male donor with ankylosing spondylitis or in good health (not recorded which). The chain employs TRBV12-3 or TRBV12-4 and TRBJ2-1; 8 positions match TRBD2. Sample: blood, either unsorted or a sorted T cell fraction (not recorded which). Here the CDR3 DNA reads TGTGCCAGCGGTCCAGCGGGGGCCCCCTACAATGAGCAGTTCTTC. As protein: CASGPAGAPYNEQFF.